The present T cell receptor beta chain was sequenced within a study of cytomegalovirus exposure and HLA in healthy donors. Whole-study context: The study placed around 80% of its 350 to 450 genotyped donors in the Caucasian-associated ancestry cluster. Broader study findings: HLA alleles were associated with roughly 17,000 TCR beta sequences in a later analysis at 0.05 false discovery rate.

Use of 60 Vbeta and 13 Jbeta primers characterized the PCR. The assay was immunoSEQ multiplex PCR, and TCRdb's table has in-frame clones only and misses some. The sample consists of about 150,000 clones, over 60% of them appearing once. CDR1 is SGDLS, CDR2 YYNGEE, per germline. The CDR3 has 13 amino acids. V was clipped by 0 bases and J by 5 bases, with 8 bases between them. Details on this clone: Antigen unknown.

The sequence came from a man aged 40-49 years in good health and CMV-seronegative. This chain joins TRBV9 and TRBJ1-1; D remains unclear. Source material: PBMCs. CDR3 bases: TGTGCCAGCAGCGTAGGGGCAACAACTGAAGCTTTCTTT. Amino acids: CASSVGATTEAFF.